Listed here is a single TCR beta chain. This clone's antigen is unknown. Base qualities are not provided; no much larger clone lies one nucleotide away. Measured from the cysteine to the phenylalanine, the CDR3 is 12 residues long. Just the 36-base CDR3 DNA is kept, in frame starting at base 1. CDR1 and CDR2, looked up from the germline V gene, are MDHEN and SYDVKM. V sheds 3 bases and J sheds 5 bases, leaving 7 bases between their ends. The 80 to 95 tumor samples underwent high-throughput TCR profiling using ImmunoSEQ. Under the source paper's analysis protocol: The repertoire diversity metrics included richness (unique productive sequences), clonality, evenness and relatedness, and the Bhattacharyya coefficient was used to measure similarity between samples. A sensitivity analysis excluded TCRs with fewer than two reads and gave consistent conclusions. As stored in TCRdb, this immuneACCESS dataset retains in-frame rearrangements with V and J assigned. A fraction of the clones does not appear; measured against another copy, unresolved V genes explain less than half of the discrepancy, and the remainder lacks a known reason. The DNA was the basis for D and trimming; V, J and clone size are from that table. Present in this sample are over 2,500 clones, around four fifths of which were seen just once. The top ten constitute over 8% of the sample.

This sample is part of a study of high-grade serous ovarian cancer treatment subgroups (dated by TCRdb to the early 2020s). Broadly, across the study: A mean of about 14,000 reads and 7,494 unique TCR beta rearrangements per sample was generated by sequencing. The study examined TCR beta repertoires in high-grade serous ovarian cancer patients who were grouped under a laparoscopic triage algorithm by complete gross resection or by neoadjuvant chemotherapy response. A cohort of some 30 patients was included: around ten with no residual disease after primary surgery (R0), around ten who were excellent NACT responders, and around ten who were poor NACT responders. One primary tumor sample and two metastatic tumor samples were collected from each patient, for a total of roughly 90 samples.

Tumor samples were obtained before definitive surgery or chemotherapy. Genomic DNA was extracted by the MD Anderson Biospecimen Extraction Resource, and TCR sequencing was done by the MD Anderson Cancer Genomics Laboratory. What the study reported, not specific to this receptor: Bulk tumor TCR sequencing lacked spatial information, limiting insight into HGSC tumor complexity and diversity. TCR clonal relatedness was found to be positively correlated with neoantigen level and, by trend, with copy number variation and mutation load derived from whole-genome sequencing. The TCR repertoire analyses centered on CDR3, leaving CDR1 and CDR2 unanalyzed. Repertoire similarity between tumors from the same patient ranged from 0.11 to 0.79, while tumors from different patients showed almost no similarity.

Material: tumor tissue. The receptor comes from a human donor with high-grade serous ovarian cancer. The chain is encoded by TRBV28 joined to TRBJ1-2; the D gene identity is not certain. The sequenced DNA is TGTGCCAGCAGTTTGGACTATTATGGCTACACCTTC. Protein translation: CASSLDYYGYTF.